The T cell receptor beta chain described here comes from a study of blood T cell repertoires in COVID-19. Original analysis: Amplification with reference gene primers provided the estimates of nucleated cell counts. Method: immunoSEQ multiplex PCR; TCRdb's copy keeps in-frame clones and lacks some. The DNA was the basis for D and trimming; V, J and clone size are from that table. This table holds 70,000 or so clones, around nine tenths found once. Germline V gene sequence: CDR1 MGHRA, CDR2 YSYEKL. The CDR3 sequence is 14 residues long. The V end was cut by 0 bases, the J end by 1 base, with 7 bases between.

This receptor was taken from a woman under 30 with acute or convalescent COVID-19. What was sequenced was peripheral blood. This chain uses TRBV4-1 with TRBJ2-7; tentative D call: TRBD2 (5 bases). CDR3 sequence: CASSQEGSSYEQYF. DNA for the CDR3: TGCGCCAGCAGCCAAGAAGGGAGTTCCTACGAGCAGTACTTC.